The 24 T cell receptor beta chains in this list originate from one sample, sequenced in a study of OX40 agonist ivuxolimab in advanced cancers. Clones were read by immunoSEQ multiplex PCR, and TCRdb kept only the in-frame ones, dropping some. The table lists more than 20,000 clones, approximately 90% of them singletons. The sample in question was CD4+ or CD8+ T cells sorted from blood, obtained in a trial of the OX40 agonist ivuxolimab. These receptors were obtained from an adult with an advanced solid tumor such as melanoma, head and neck, liver or kidney cancer.

The rearrangement links TRBV6-5 to TRBJ2-3; tentative D call: TRBD1 (6 bases). The CDR3 length is 13 residues. Germline V CDR1 and CDR2: MNHEY, SVGAGI. The V end lost 2 bases, the J end lost 3 bases, and 6 bases lay between the germline ends. CDR3 residues: CASSYRGTDTQYF. Written as DNA, the CDR3 is TGTGCCAGCAGTTACAGGGGGACAGATACGCAGTATTTT.

The rearrangement uses TRBV5-1 and TRBJ2-3; D is ambiguous. Germline CDR1 is SGHRS and CDR2 is YFSETQ. The CDR3 has 13 amino acids. Deletions cut 4 bases from V and 6 bases from J, with 12 bases between. CDR3 sequence: CASSTEIWDTQYF. The CDR3, as DNA: TGCGCCAGCAGCACGGAGATTTGGGATACGCAGTATTTT.

The chain carries TRBV7-8 and TRBJ1-6; D not certain. Germline V gene lookup returns CDR1 SGHVS and CDR2 FQNEAQ. Trimming shortened V by 1 base and J by 3 bases, and 7 bases separated the two germline ends. This CDR3 spans 15 amino acids. In nucleotides, the CDR3 is TGTGCCAGCAGCTTAGAGTCGGACTATAATTCACCCCTCCACTTT. It yields the protein CASSLESDYNSPLHF.

This chain uses TRBV2 with TRBJ2-1; D is possibly TRBD1 or TRBD2 (5 bases each). The CDR3 has 12 amino acids. V lost 6 bases and J 6 bases, leaving 9 bases between the germline ends. The germline V gene encodes CDR1 SNHLY and CDR2 FYNNEI. The CDR3 is CASSPGTNEQFF. The DNA for the CDR3 is TGTGCCAGCAGCCCGGGGACCAATGAGCAGTTCTTC.

This clone was seen only once. The V call is TRBV23-1, the J call TRBJ2-7; D is unresolved. TRBV23-1 is an ORF, and what it does is uncertain. The CDR3 covers 14 residues. V shed 6 bases and J shed 4 bases, with 16 bases lying between them. The CDR3 here is CASRSLYGLYEQYF. CDR3 DNA sequence: TGCGCCAGCAGGTCCTTATATGGGTTATACGAGCAGTACTTC.

This chain links TRBV23-1 with TRBJ1-4; D is unresolved. TRBV23-1 is sorted into the ORF group, with uncertain function. CDR3 size: 15 residues. Trimming shortened V by 0 bases and J by 6 bases, and 11 bases separated the two germline ends. CDR3 sequence: CASSQSKVYYEKLFF. The CDR3 DNA follows: TGCGCCAGCAGTCAATCGAAGGTTTACTATGAAAAACTGTTTTTT.

This chain links TRBV4-1 with TRBJ1-4, with 7 bases lining up with TRBD1. The CDR3 loop spans 14 amino acids. With 4 bases clipped from V and 6 bases from J, the junction kept 5 bases outside the gene matches. Germline CDR1 and CDR2: MGHRA and YSYEKL. CDR3 in DNA: TGCGCCAGCAGCCCTTTAGGACAGGATGAAAAACTGTTTTTT. Translating gives CASSPLGQDEKLFF.

The chain couples TRBV11-3 to TRBJ2-2; D is unclear. Per the germline V gene, CDR1 is SGHNT and CDR2 is YENEEA. The CDR3 length is 13 residues. V gave up 8 bases and J gave up 2 bases, with 9 bases separating them. This CDR3 reads CASGGANTGELFF. In DNA, the CDR3 is TGTGCCAGCGGTGGAGCAAACACCGGGGAGCTGTTTTTT. Full variable domain (rest looked up from reference TRBV11-3 and TRBJ2-2): EAGVVQSPRYKIIEKKQPVAFWCNPISGHNTLYWYLQNLGQGPELLIRYENEEAVDDSQLPKDRFSAERLKGVDSTLKIQPAELGDSAVYLCASGGANTGELFFGEGSRLTVL.

CDR3 DNA sequence: TGCGCCAGCAGTAAACTAGCGGGGGGCCTTTCTGCTGACGGGGAGCTGTTTTTT. Translation gives CASSKLAGGLSADGELFF. J is TRBJ2-2 and V is TRBV10-2; 12 bases match TRBD2. The CDR3 extends over 18 amino acids. V lost 5 bases, J lost 7 bases, and 14 bases stayed unmatched. Germline-derived CDR1 and CDR2 are WSHSY and SAAADI.

The chain employs TRBV27 and TRBJ2-1; D not certain. Trimming took off 4 bases at V and 10 bases at J, with 11 bases between the two ends. The CDR3 consists of 12 residues. CDR1 is MNHEY, CDR2 SMNVEV, per germline (reference sequence). CDR3 coding DNA: TGTGCCAGCAGTTATGGGATTTACGAGCAGTTCTTC. Its translation: CASSYGIYEQFF.

The V and J genes are TRBV5-6 and TRBJ2-3; a weak D match, TRBD2 (5 bases). The CDR3 runs 17 residues. Germline V gene lookup returns CDR1 SGHDT and CDR2 YYEEEE. Trimming shortened V by 4 bases and J by 2 bases, and 20 bases separated the two germline ends. CDR3 DNA: TGTGCCAGCAGCCCCGGGGAGACCCCTATTTTCACAGATACGCAGTATTTT. It translates to CASSPGETPIFTDTQYF. The full variable domain, in which reference TRBV5-6 and TRBJ2-3 provide the parts outside the CDR3, is DAGVTQSPTHLIKTRGQQVTLRCSPKSGHDTVSWYQQALGQGPQFIFQYYEEEERQRGNFPDRFSGHQFPNYSSELNVNALLLGDSALYLCASSPGETPIFTDTQYFGPGTRLTVL.

The chain links TRBV12-5 to TRBJ2-3, with D possibly matching TRBD2 (5 bases). Per the germline V gene, CDR1 is LGHNT and CDR2 is FRNRAP. Deletions cut 1 base from V and 4 bases from J, with 15 bases between. The length of the CDR3 is 16 residues. Written as DNA, the CDR3 is TGTGCTAGTGGTTTGGACGCCACTGGACTCTCAGATACGCAGTATTTT. It is translated as CASGLDATGLSDTQYF. Full variable domain (rest looked up from reference TRBV12-5 and TRBJ2-3): DARVTQTPRHKVTEMGQEVTMRCQPILGHNTVFWYRQTMMQGLELLAYFRNRAPLDDSGMPKDRFSAEMPDATLATLKIQPSEPRDSAVYFCASGLDATGLSDTQYFGPGTRLTVL.

This chain links TRBV7-2 with TRBJ2-3, with no clear D. The CDR3 contains 15 residues. The V end lost 1 base, the J end lost 2 bases, and 10 bases lay between the germline ends. Germline V gene lookup returns CDR1 SGHTA and CDR2 FQGNSA. This chain's CDR3 is CASSLDGRYTDTQYF. In DNA, the CDR3 is TGTGCCAGCAGCTTAGACGGCAGGTACACAGATACGCAGTATTTT.

By share of the sample, this clone is medium-sized (0.01 to 0.1%). The chain links TRBV4-1 to TRBJ1-2; 7 nucleotides line up with TRBD1. This CDR3 has 16 residues. J was trimmed by 2 bases and V by 6 bases; bases with no gene match: 12. The germline V gene encodes CDR1 MGHRA and CDR2 YSYEKL. The chain's CDR3 is CASSQRTGDSNYGYTF. In DNA, the CDR3 is TGCGCCAGCAGTCAAAGGACCGGGGACAGCAACTATGGCTACACCTTC.

J is TRBJ1-4 and V is TRBV7-9; possibly TRBD1 for D (6 bases). The CDR3 totals 15 residues. Germline lookup yields CDR1 SEHNR and CDR2 FQNEAQ (reference sequence). V dropped 7 bases and J dropped 0 bases, with 12 bases sitting between them. The CDR3 bases are TGTGCCAGCAAAGGGGGGGAAACAACTAATGAAAAACTGTTTTTT. Protein product: CASKGGETTNEKLFF. Full variable domain (outside the CDR3, taken from reference TRBV7-9 and TRBJ1-4): DTGVSQNPRHKITKRGQNVTFRCDPISEHNRLYWYRQTLGQGPEFLTYFQNEAQLEKSRLLSDRFSAERPKGSFSTLEIQRTEQGDSAMYLCASKGGETTNEKLFFGSGTQLSVL.

This clone has a single count. The J gene is TRBJ2-2, the V gene TRBV10-3; tentatively, D is TRBD1 or TRBD2 (5 bases each). With 0 bases removed from V and 6 bases from J, the gap between germline ends came to 26 bases. Looked up from germline, CDR1 is ENHRY and CDR2 is SYGVKD. The CDR3 runs to 20 residues. The CDR3 DNA reads as TGTGCCATCAGTGAGTCGGACCCAGATTCCGGGACCTTCCGTCCCGGGGAGCTGTTTTTT. Translation: CAISESDPDSGTFRPGELFF.

The chain has TRBV10-1 and TRBJ2-7; D is unclear. CDR1 is WNHNN, CDR2 SYGVQD, per germline (reference sequence). There are 13 residues in the CDR3. V lost 3 bases, J lost 3 bases, and 9 bases lay in between. CDR3 protein: CASSDELGYEQYF. CDR3 in DNA: TGCGCCAGCAGTGATGAGCTGGGCTACGAGCAGTACTTC.

This rearrangement joins TRBV11-3 to TRBJ2-7, with 9 positions matching TRBD1. This CDR3 has 15 amino acids. The germline V gene has CDR1 SGHNT and CDR2 YENEEA. J gave up 5 bases and V 5 bases, and 10 bases lay outside the gene matches. The CDR3 here is CASSQGTGLFHEQYF. The DNA of the CDR3 is TGTGCCAGCAGCCAGGGGACAGGGTTGTTCCACGAGCAGTACTTC.

V gene TRBV6-5 combines with J gene TRBJ2-7; 9 bases agree with TRBD1. The CDR3 spans 15 residues. Looked up from germline, CDR1 is MNHEY and CDR2 is SVGAGI. Losses at the gene ends were 2 bases for V and 6 bases for J; bases not matched to a gene: 8. CDR3 sequence reads: CASSYRSGTGIEQYF. The CDR3 region has the DNA TGTGCCAGCAGTTACCGATCCGGGACAGGGATCGAGCAGTACTTC.

The chain recombines TRBV2 with TRBJ1-2; a possible D gene is TRBD1 (5 bases). The CDR3 totals 12 residues. The germline gives CDR1 SNHLY, CDR2 FYNNEI. V gave up 6 bases and J gave up 4 bases, with 9 bases separating them. The chain's CDR3 is CASRGLGYGYTF. The CDR3 region has the DNA TGTGCCAGCAGGGGGCTAGGCTATGGCTACACCTTC. The variable domain in full, with the rest retrieved from reference TRBV2 and TRBJ1-2, is EPEVTQTPSHQVTQMGQEVILRCVPISNHLYFYWYRQILGQKVEFLVSFYNNEISEKSEIFDDQFSVERPDGSNFTLKIRSTKLEDSAMYFCASRGLGYGYTFGSGTRLTVV.

This chain joins TRBV11-2 and TRBJ1-2, with 9 bases aligning to TRBD1. Looked up from germline, CDR1 is SGHAT and CDR2 is FQNNGV. V lost 0 bases, J lost 8 bases, and 7 bases stayed unmatched. This CDR3 has 15 amino acids. In nucleotides, the CDR3 is TGTGCCAGCAGCTTAGATAGGGACAGGGAAGGCGGCTACACCTTC. Amino acids: CASSLDRDREGGYTF.

The chain carries TRBV7-9 and TRBJ2-3, with 11 bases aligning to TRBD2. CDR3 length: 18 residues. Germline CDR1 SEHNR, CDR2 FQNEAQ (reference sequence). The junction had 9 bases not matched to a gene; V was cut back by 4 bases and J by 0 bases. CDR3: CASSYPLAGGISTDTQYF. The DNA of the CDR3 is TGTGCCAGCAGCTACCCGTTAGCGGGGGGGATAAGCACAGATACGCAGTATTTT.

The chain links TRBV4-1 to TRBJ2-6; 10 bases agree with TRBD1. Germline lookup yields CDR1 MGHRA and CDR2 YSYEKL. There are 20 residues in the CDR3. The V and J ends lost 2 bases and 0 bases, in that order; junction bases with no gene match: 10. CDR3: CASSQRPGQGLRSGANVLTF. DNA of the CDR3: TGCGCCAGCAGCCAAAGACCGGGACAGGGGTTACGCTCTGGGGCCAACGTCCTGACTTTC.

The chain combines TRBV15 with TRBJ2-5; 7 bases are a match to TRBD2. The CDR3 is 15 residues long. Germline V CDR1 and CDR2: LNHNV, YYDKDF (reference sequence). J was trimmed by 2 bases and V by 3 bases; bases with no gene match: 6. The CDR3 sequence: CATSSPWGGQETQYF. The CDR3 nucleotides read TGTGCCACCAGCAGTCCTTGGGGGGGGCAAGAGACCCAGTACTTC.